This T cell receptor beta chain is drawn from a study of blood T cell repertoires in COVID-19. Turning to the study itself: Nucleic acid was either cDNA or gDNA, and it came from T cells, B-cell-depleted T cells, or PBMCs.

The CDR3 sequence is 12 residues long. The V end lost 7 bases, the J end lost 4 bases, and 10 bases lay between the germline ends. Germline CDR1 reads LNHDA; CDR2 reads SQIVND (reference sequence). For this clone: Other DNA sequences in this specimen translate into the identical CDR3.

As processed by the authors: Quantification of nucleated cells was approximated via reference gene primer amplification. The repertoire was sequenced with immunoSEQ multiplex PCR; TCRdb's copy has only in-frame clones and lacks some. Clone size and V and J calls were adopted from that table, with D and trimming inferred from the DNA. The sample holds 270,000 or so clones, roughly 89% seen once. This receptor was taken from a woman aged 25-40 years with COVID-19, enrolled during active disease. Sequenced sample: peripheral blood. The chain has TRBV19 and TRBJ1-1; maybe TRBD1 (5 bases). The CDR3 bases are TGTGCCAGTACGGTGGGGGGCACTGAAGCTTTCTTT. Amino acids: CASTVGGTEAFF.